These 19 T cell receptor beta chains were sequenced from one sample in a study of shared clonotypes between healthy human individuals. Sequencing was performed with immunoSEQ multiplex PCR; in TCRdb, only in-frame clones are kept and a portion is missing. The table includes roughly 2.4 million clones, 90% to 96% detected once. The specimen sequenced was naive CD4+ T cells sorted from blood. Subset noted: CD45RA+ positively selected. These receptors were collected from a man aged 18-30 years in good health.

This clone is a singleton in its sample. This chain joins TRBV4-3 and TRBJ2-1; the D gene is possibly TRBD2 (6 bases). The germline V gene encodes CDR1 LGHNA and CDR2 YSLEER. V lost 4 bases to trimming and J lost 0 bases, with 10 bases between them. The CDR3 has 15 amino acids. This CDR3 reads CASSLSGDSYNEQFF. Here the CDR3 DNA reads TGCGCCAGCAGCCTGTCGGGGGACTCCTACAATGAGCAGTTCTTC.

This chain uses TRBV30 with TRBJ1-1, with D possibly TRBD1 on 6 matching bases. The germline CDR1 and CDR2 sequences are GTSNPN and SVGIG (reference sequence). CDR3 size: 11 residues. V was pared by 4 bases and J by 11 bases, with 14 bases between. CDR3 coding DNA: TGTGCCTGGACGATGGGGGCTTCTGCTTTCTTT. The encoded protein is CAWTMGASAFF.

In the case of this clone: Other DNA variants within this sample encode the same CDR3. The rearrangement links TRBV11-2 to TRBJ2-1; D perhaps matches TRBD2 (6 bases). Germline loops: CDR1 SGHAT, CDR2 FQNNGV. Trimming took off 1 base at V and 9 bases at J, with 10 bases between the two ends. The CDR3 length is 13 residues. CDR3 coding DNA: TGTGCCAGCAGCTTAGGCGGGGCGGGTGAGCAGTTCTTC. It codes for CASSLGGAGEQFF.

V and J are TRBV10-3 and TRBJ1-6; 7 nucleotides match TRBD1. The CDR3 spans 20 residues. The V gene end was trimmed by 4 bases and the J gene end by 0 bases; junction bases not matched to a gene: 15. Germline assignment: CDR1 ENHRY and CDR2 SYGVKD. The CDR3 region has the DNA TGTGCCATCAGTGCTCAACAAGGGGGCTCTGGGTCCTCCTATAATTCACCCCTCCACTTT. Translating it yields CAISAQQGGSGSSYNSPLHF.

This clone was found once. Other DNA sequences in the sample encode the same CDR3. V usage is TRBV6-5 and J usage is TRBJ2-7; D remains unclear. The CDR3 is 14 amino acids. The germline CDR1 and CDR2 sequences are MNHEY and SVGAGI. V lost 0 bases and J lost 3, with 9 bases in between. The CDR3, as DNA: TGTGCCAGCAGTTACTCGGCCTCCGACTACGAGCAGTACTTC. Residues: CASSYSASDYEQYF.

The chain links TRBV7-2 to TRBJ2-7, with 16 bases aligning to TRBD2. J lost 6 bases, V lost 5 bases, and 7 bases had no gene match. The CDR3 contains 16 residues. Germline V CDR1 and CDR2: SGHTA, FQGNSA. CDR3: CASSPFGTSGRVEQYF. Here the CDR3 DNA reads TGTGCCAGCAGCCCCTTTGGGACTAGCGGGAGGGTCGAGCAGTACTTC.

This chain links TRBV18 with TRBJ2-3; D may be TRBD2 (6 bases). CDR1 KGHSH and CDR2 LQKENI come from the germline V gene. The CDR3 has 12 amino acids. Trimming pared 4 bases from V and 6 bases from J, leaving 8 bases between. The CDR3 spells CASSLGTDTQYF. The CDR3, as DNA: TGTGCCAGCTCACTCGGGACTGATACGCAGTATTTT.

The rearrangement links TRBV6-1 to TRBJ1-1; perhaps TRBD1 as D (5 bases). CDR1 MNHNS and CDR2 SASEGT come from the germline V gene. The CDR3 sequence is 16 residues long. The V and J ends lost 3 bases and 0 bases respectively, with 14 bases between them. The CDR3 DNA reads as TGTGCCAGCAGTGATGGTTGGGGGGTAATGAACACTGAAGCTTTCTTT. It specifies CASSDGWGVMNTEAFF.

To note about this clone: Different DNA sequences within this sample yield the same CDR3. This chain connects TRBV6-6 to TRBJ2-7, with D perhaps matching TRBD1 (5 bases). V shed 5 bases and J shed 3 bases, with 5 bases lying between them. CDR1 is MNHNY, CDR2 SVGAGI, per germline (reference sequence). CDR3 length: 11 amino acids. CDR3 bases: TGTGCCAGCAGTAGGGGCTACGAGCAGTACTTC. Amino acids: CASSRGYEQYF.

The CDR3 is CASIRRGSGNTIYF. For the CDR3, the DNA is TGTGCCAGCATTAGGAGGGGATCTGGAAACACCATATATTTT. This chain uses TRBV6-1 with TRBJ1-3; possibly TRBD1 for D (5 bases). The germline gives CDR1 MNHNS, CDR2 SASEGT. The V gene lost 7 bases and the J gene lost 1 base, with 11 bases spanning the gap. The CDR3 is 14 amino acids.

The CDR3, as DNA: TGTGCCACGGGCCCCAAGGCGACAGGGGGTAGCAATCAGCCCCAGCATTTT. As protein: CATGPKATGGSNQPQHF. The chain joins TRBV10-3 to TRBJ1-5; 9 positions match TRBD1. CDR3 length equals 17 residues. From germline, CDR1 is ENHRY and CDR2 SYGVKD. V was clipped by 10 bases and J by 0 bases; unmatched bases: 13.

This clone showed up just once. The rearrangement uses TRBV7-2 and TRBJ2-4; maybe TRBD2 (6 bases). Trimming shortened V by 5 bases and J by 3 bases, and 26 bases separated the two germline ends. CDR3 size: 19 residues. Germline CDR1 reads SGHTA; CDR2 reads FQGNSA. The CDR3 sequence is CASSPLALRAGGDKNIQYF. DNA of the CDR3: TGTGCCAGCAGCCCCCTAGCGTTGAGGGCCGGTGGAGACAAAAACATTCAGTACTTC.

The genes are TRBV9 and TRBJ1-3, with a tentative D call TRBD1 (6 bases). This CDR3 has 15 amino acids. The V gene's germline CDR1 is SGDLS and CDR2 YYNGEE. V was pared by 3 bases and J by 0 bases, with 10 bases between. The CDR3 spells CASSGGPRSGNTIYF. As DNA, the CDR3 is TGTGCCAGCAGCGGGGGGCCCCGCTCTGGAAACACCATATATTTT.

V gene TRBV6-4 combines with J gene TRBJ2-2, with no clear D. This CDR3 is built from 12 residues. Germline-derived CDR1 and CDR2 are MRHNA and SNTAGT. V was clipped by 4 bases and J by 3 bases, with 3 bases between them. CDR3 amino acids: CASSGDTGELFF. CDR3 DNA sequence: TGTGCCAGCAGTGGGGACACCGGGGAGCTGTTTTTT.

The gene calls are TRBV27 and TRBJ2-1, with 9 bases matching TRBD2. Per germline, CDR1 MNHEY and CDR2 SMNVEV (reference sequence). Unmatched junction bases numbered 10, after V lost 0 bases and J lost 7 bases. This CDR3 comprises 17 residues. The CDR3 is CASSLSVRREGRNEQFF. The CDR3 DNA follows: TGTGCCAGCAGTTTATCGGTGCGGCGGGAGGGGAGAAATGAGCAGTTCTTC.

Only one count was recorded for this clone. The rearrangement links TRBV7-9 to TRBJ2-7; 7 bases line up with TRBD1. The junction had 6 bases not matched to a gene; V was cut back by 5 bases and J by 2 bases. This CDR3 is 14 amino acids long. CDR1 is SEHNR and CDR2 is FQNEAQ in the germline V gene (reference sequence). In DNA form, the CDR3 reads TGTGCCAGCAGCGACAGCGACAGGGCCTACGAGCAGTACTTC. It specifies CASSDSDRAYEQYF.

This chain uses TRBV10-1 with TRBJ2-7, with 8 bases fitting TRBD1. CDR1 is WNHNN and CDR2 is SYGVQD in the germline V gene (reference sequence). This CDR3 has 14 residues. The J segment lost 6 bases and the V segment lost 6 bases, leaving 10 bases of the junction unmatched. CDR3 nucleotide sequence: TGCGCCAGCAGCCCCGGGACAGGCAAAGGCGAGCAGTACTTC. Translation: CASSPGTGKGEQYF.

The gene calls are TRBV4-1 and TRBJ2-7; the D gene is possibly TRBD1 (5 bases). Trimming pared 0 bases from V and 3 bases from J, leaving 18 bases between. The CDR3 sequence is 17 residues long. CDR1 is MGHRA and CDR2 is YSYEKL in the germline V gene. CDR3 nucleotide sequence: TGCGCCAGCAGCCAAGATCGTATGTGGGGCATGGACTACGAGCAGTACTTC. It translates to CASSQDRMWGMDYEQYF.

In regard to this clone: Other DNA sequences in the same sample also yield this CDR3. The chain recombines TRBV5-1 with TRBJ2-7; TRBD1 matches 11 bases. This CDR3 region has 15 residues. Per germline, CDR1 SGHRS and CDR2 YFSETQ. With 0 bases clipped from V and 2 bases from J, the junction kept 1 base outside the gene matches. The DNA of the CDR3 is TGCGCCAGCAGCTTGGGGACAGGGGGCACCTACGAGCAGTACTTC. This translates into CASSLGTGGTYEQYF.